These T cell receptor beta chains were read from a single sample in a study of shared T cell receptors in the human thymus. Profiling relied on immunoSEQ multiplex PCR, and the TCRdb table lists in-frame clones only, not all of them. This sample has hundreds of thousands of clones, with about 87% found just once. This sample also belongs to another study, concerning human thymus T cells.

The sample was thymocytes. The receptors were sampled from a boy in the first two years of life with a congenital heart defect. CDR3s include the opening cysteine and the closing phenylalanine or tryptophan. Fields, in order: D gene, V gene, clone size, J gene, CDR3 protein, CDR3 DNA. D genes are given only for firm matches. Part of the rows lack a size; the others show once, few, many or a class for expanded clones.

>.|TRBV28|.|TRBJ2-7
CASSPRPRSSYEQYF
TGTGCCAGCAGTCCAAGGCCGAGGAGCTCCTACGAGCAGTACTTC
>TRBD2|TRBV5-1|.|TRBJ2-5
CASSLAQAGRGETQYF
TGCGCCAGCAGCTTGGCTCAAGCGGGACGGGGAGAGACCCAGTACTTC
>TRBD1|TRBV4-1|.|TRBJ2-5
CASSQDRGTAQETQYF
TGCGCCAGCAGCCAAGATCGTGGGACAGCCCAAGAGACCCAGTACTTC
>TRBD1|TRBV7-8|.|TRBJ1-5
CASSGGTVEDQPQHF
TGTGCCAGCAGCGGAGGGACAGTCGAAGATCAGCCCCAGCATTTT
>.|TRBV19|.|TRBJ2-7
CASSMGGHSYEQYF
TGTGCCAGTAGTATGGGGGGGCACTCCTACGAGCAGTACTTC
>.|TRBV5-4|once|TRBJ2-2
CASSLKGHTRLANTGELFF
TGTGCCAGCAGCTTGAAGGGACACACAAGACTTGCGAACACCGGGGAGCTGTTTTTT
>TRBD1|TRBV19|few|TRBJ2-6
CASSVQLPGQGISGANVLTF
TGTGCCAGTAGTGTCCAACTTCCGGGACAGGGAATCTCTGGGGCCAACGTCCTGACTTTC
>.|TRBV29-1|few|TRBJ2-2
CSVVDVERPNTGELFF
TGCAGCGTTGTAGACGTGGAGCGACCGAACACCGGGGAGCTGTTTTTT
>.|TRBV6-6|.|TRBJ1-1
CASRSGKNTEAFF
TGTGCCAGCAGATCCGGGAAAAACACTGAAGCTTTCTTT
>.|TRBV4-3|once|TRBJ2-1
CASSRASDSNEQFF
TGCGCCAGCAGCCGCGCTTCGGACTCCAATGAGCAGTTCTTC
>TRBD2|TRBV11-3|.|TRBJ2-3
CASSPKLREPSTDTQYF
TGTGCCAGCAGCCCGAAACTGCGGGAGCCGAGCACAGATACGCAGTATTTT
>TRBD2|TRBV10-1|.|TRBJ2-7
CASSESPGLAVSYEQYF
TGCGCCAGCAGTGAGAGCCCCGGACTAGCGGTATCCTACGAGCAGTACTTC
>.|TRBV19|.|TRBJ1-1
CASSIPGLTSAFF
TGTGCCAGTAGTATCCCAGGGCTTACATCAGCTTTCTTT
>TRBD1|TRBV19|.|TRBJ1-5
CASSIQGEGNQPQHF
TGTGCCAGTAGTATACAGGGGGAGGGCAATCAGCCCCAGCATTTT
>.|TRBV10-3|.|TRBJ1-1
CAIRPGGTEAFF
TGTGCCATCAGACCGGGAGGCACTGAAGCTTTCTTT
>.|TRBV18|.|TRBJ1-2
CASSPAGNYGYTF
TGTGCCAGCTCACCAGCAGGGAACTATGGCTACACCTTC
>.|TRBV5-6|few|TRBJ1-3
CASSGQGQTGNTIYF
TGTGCCAGCAGCGGGCAGGGACAAACTGGAAACACCATATATTTT
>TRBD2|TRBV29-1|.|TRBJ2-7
CSAKRTSGDSYEQYF
TGCAGCGCAAAAAGGACTAGCGGGGATTCCTACGAGCAGTACTTC
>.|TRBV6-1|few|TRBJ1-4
CASIPGWPTNEKLFF
TGTGCCAGCATCCCGGGGTGGCCAACTAATGAAAAACTGTTTTTT
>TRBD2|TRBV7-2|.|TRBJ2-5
CASSPFSGTSGAQETQYF
TGTGCCAGCAGCCCCTTCTCTGGGACTAGCGGCGCACAAGAGACCCAGTACTTC
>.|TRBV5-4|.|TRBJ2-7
CASSSTGQSRGNEQYF
TGTGCCAGCAGCTCAACTGGACAGTCCCGAGGGAACGAGCAGTACTTC
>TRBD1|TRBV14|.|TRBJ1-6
CASSQGPGGSYPYNSPLHF
TGTGCCAGCAGCCAAGGGCCAGGGGGGAGTTATCCCTATAATTCACCCCTCCACTTT
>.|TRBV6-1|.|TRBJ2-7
CASSLRDSAYEQYF
TGTGCCAGCAGCCTCCGGGACTCCGCCTACGAGCAGTACTTC
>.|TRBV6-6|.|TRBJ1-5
CASRGRGYQPQHF
TGTGCCAGCAGGGGGCGGGGGTATCAGCCCCAGCATTTT
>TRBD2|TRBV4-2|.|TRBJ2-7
CASSPGLAGSSYEQYF
TGTGCCAGCAGCCCAGGACTAGCGGGGAGCTCCTACGAGCAGTACTTC
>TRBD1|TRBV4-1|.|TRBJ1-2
CASSQIRDSEYGYTF
TGCGCCAGCAGCCAAATAAGGGACAGCGAATATGGCTACACCTTC
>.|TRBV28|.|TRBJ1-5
CASSLGSRGGRNQPQHF
TGTGCCAGCAGTTTAGGAAGTCGGGGAGGTCGCAATCAGCCCCAGCATTTT
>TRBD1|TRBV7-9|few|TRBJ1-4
CASSTNYRPDRGNEKLFF
TGTGCCAGCAGCACCAACTACAGGCCGGACAGGGGTAATGAAAAACTGTTTTTT
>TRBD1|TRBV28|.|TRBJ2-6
CASSRTWTGSGANVLTF
TGTGCCAGCAGCCGAACCTGGACAGGGTCTGGGGCCAACGTCCTGACTTTC
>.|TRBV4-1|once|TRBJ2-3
CASSLGSATDTQYF
TGCGCCAGCAGCCTGGGCTCCGCCACAGATACGCAGTATTTT
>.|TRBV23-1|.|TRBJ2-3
CASCKGGTDTQYF
TGCGCCAGCTGCAAGGGGGGCACAGATACGCAGTATTTT
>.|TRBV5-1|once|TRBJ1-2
CASSLQQPYGYTF
TGCGCCAGCAGCTTGCAACAGCCCTATGGCTACACCTTC
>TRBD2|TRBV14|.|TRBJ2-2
CASSQDWSGRPSKNTGELFF
TGTGCCAGCAGCCAAGACTGGAGCGGGAGACCGTCCAAGAACACCGGGGAGCTGTTTTTT
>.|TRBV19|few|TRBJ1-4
CASRLQGTNEKLFF
TGTGCCAGTAGGTTACAGGGAACTAATGAAAAACTGTTTTTT
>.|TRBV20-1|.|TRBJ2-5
CSAIGETQYF
TGCAGTGCTATCGGAGAGACCCAGTACTTC
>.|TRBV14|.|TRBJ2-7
CASSQGPTPYEQYF
TGTGCCAGCAGCCAAGGGCCAACCCCCTACGAGCAGTACTTC
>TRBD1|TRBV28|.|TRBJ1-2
CASSLGAPGGSCDGYTF
TGTGCCAGCAGTTTGGGGGCCCCAGGGGGCAGTTGCGATGGCTACACCTTC
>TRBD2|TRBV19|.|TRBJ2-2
CASSPGGGELFF
TGTGCCAGTAGTCCGGGGGGCGGGGAGCTGTTTTTT
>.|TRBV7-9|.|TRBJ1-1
CASSLTPRQLGNTEAFF
TGTGCCAGCAGCTTAACCCCCCGACAGTTGGGGAACACTGAAGCTTTCTTT
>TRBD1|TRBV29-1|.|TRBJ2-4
CSVPDRAGQNIQYF
TGCAGCGTACCTGACAGGGCAGGACAAAACATTCAGTACTTC
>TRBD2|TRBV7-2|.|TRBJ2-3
CASSLRLAGALGDTQYF
TGTGCCAGCAGCTTAAGGTTAGCGGGGGCCCTCGGAGATACGCAGTATTTT
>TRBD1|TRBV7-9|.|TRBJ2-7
CASSGRLDRTSYEQYF
TGTGCCAGCAGCGGACGACTGGACAGGACATCCTACGAGCAGTACTTC
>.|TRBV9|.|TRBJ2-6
CASSSTRRDSGANVLTF
TGTGCCAGCAGCTCCACTCGACGGGACTCTGGGGCCAACGTCCTGACTTTC
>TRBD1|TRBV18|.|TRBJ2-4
CASSQETSGTAKNIQYF
TGTGCCAGCTCACAAGAGACATCCGGGACAGCTAAAAACATTCAGTACTTC
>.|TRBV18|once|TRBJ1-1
CASSPGWTKAFF
TGTGCCAGCTCACCGGGATGGACAAAAGCTTTCTTT
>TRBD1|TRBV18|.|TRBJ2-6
CASSSPPGQGQSGANVLTF
TGTGCCAGCTCATCTCCGCCGGGACAGGGACAATCTGGGGCCAACGTCCTGACTTTC
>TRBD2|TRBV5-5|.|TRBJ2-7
CASVRTSGPYEQYF
TGTGCCAGCGTTCGGACTAGCGGCCCCTACGAGCAGTACTTC
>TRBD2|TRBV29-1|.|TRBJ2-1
CSVSGTSGNNEQFF
TGCAGCGTTTCCGGGACTAGCGGTAACAATGAGCAGTTCTTC
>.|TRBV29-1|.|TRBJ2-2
CSVQGNTGELFF
TGCAGCGTTCAGGGGAACACCGGGGAGCTGTTTTTT
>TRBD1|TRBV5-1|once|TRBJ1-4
CASSFTQGAGEKLFF
TGCGCCAGCAGCTTTACTCAGGGGGCAGGGGAAAAACTGTTTTTT
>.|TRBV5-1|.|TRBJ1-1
CASSPVSRNTEAFF
TGCGCCAGCAGCCCCGTTTCGAGGAACACTGAAGCTTTCTTT